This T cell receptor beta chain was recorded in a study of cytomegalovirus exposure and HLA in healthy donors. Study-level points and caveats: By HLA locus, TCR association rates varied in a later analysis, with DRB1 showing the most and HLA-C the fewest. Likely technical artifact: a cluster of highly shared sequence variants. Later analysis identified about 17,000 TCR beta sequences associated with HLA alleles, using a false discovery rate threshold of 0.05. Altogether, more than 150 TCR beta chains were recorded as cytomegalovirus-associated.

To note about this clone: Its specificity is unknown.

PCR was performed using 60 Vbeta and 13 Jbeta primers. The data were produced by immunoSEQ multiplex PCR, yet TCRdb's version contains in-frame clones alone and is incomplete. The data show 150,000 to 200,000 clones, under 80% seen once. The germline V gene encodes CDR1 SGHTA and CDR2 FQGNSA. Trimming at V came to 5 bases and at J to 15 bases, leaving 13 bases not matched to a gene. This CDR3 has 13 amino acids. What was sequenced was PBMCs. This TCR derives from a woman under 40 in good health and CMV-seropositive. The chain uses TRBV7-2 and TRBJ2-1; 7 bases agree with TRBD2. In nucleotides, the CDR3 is TGTGCCAGCAGCAGTGGGACGAGATGGGAGGGGTTCTTC. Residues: CASSSGTRWEGFF.